The sequence of this TCR beta chain was determined in a study of response to subunit inactivated influenza vaccine. Study-wide points: The authors proposed limited new T cell recruitment per seasonal influenza vaccination.

A single record per CDR3 protein comes from TCRdb applying MiXCR to the RT-PCR reads. The profile shows hundreds of thousands of distinct CDR3 sequences, about 18% of them singletons. This clonotype has more than one count but fewer than ten. What it binds is not known. CDR3 length equals 16 residues. The ends lost 4 bases at V and 4 bases at J; junction bases unmatched: 5. Germline assignment: CDR1 SEHNR and CDR2 FQNEAQ (reference sequence). The sequencing here drew on PBMCs from blood, taken roughly 5 days after vaccination. The sequence derives from a man between 45 and 60 years old who received an inactivated influenza vaccine. V and J are TRBV7-9 and TRBJ2-3; TRBD2 agrees at 13 bases. The CDR3, as DNA: TGTGCCAGCAGCTCGGGACTAGCGGGGTTTTCAGATACGCAGTATTTT. Amino acids: CASSSGLAGFSDTQYF.